This TCR beta chain was profiled in a study of shared clonotypes between healthy human individuals (dated by TCRdb to about 2020). General notes on the study: Three men and a couple of women, aged 18 to 49 years, made up the cohort. Per donor, three plates each were used for CD4 naive and CD4 memory, two for CD8 naive, and one for CD8 memory. Blood TCR repertoires of about five healthy adults were deeply sequenced to estimate repertoire size and the extent of clonotype sharing between individuals. To increase sequencing depth and limit assay-specific biases, different laboratories used diverse techniques to prepare libraries and sequence TCR repertoires. Per donor, leukapheresis produced somewhere between about 0.9 and 9 billion PBMCs.

This clone was counted only a few times. Its binding antigen is unknown. No clone much larger than this one lies a single base away; base qualities are absent. Points the paper makes about the study in general: The small number of donors limited the genetic and exposure-history diversity represented. Rarefaction of sorted-subset datasets indicated incomplete sequencing despite the large sequencing depth. Compared with non-shared clonotypes, the clonotypes found in all four sorted-subset donors had higher generation probabilities. Larger estimated clonotype richness was generally found for naive subsets than for memory subsets. Sampling was restricted to blood, and TCR repertoires in tissue are likely to differ from TCR repertoires in blood. Across a handful of donors, approximately 5% of naive CD4, roughly 3.8% of naive CD8, 2% to 2.5% of memory CD4, and about 0.4% of memory CD8 clonotypes were shared. Based on pairwise subsampling, the degree of clonotype sharing among donors was expected to be affected by sequencing depth.

Using the deep immunoSEQ assay, multiplex PCR amplified TCR CDR3 regions from genomic DNA. Genomic DNA extracted from each cell subset was distributed evenly over all wells of several immunoSEQ 96-well plates, and each plate served as one replicate. For sorted subsets, roughly 0.2 ug genomic DNA, equal to 30,000 to 35,000 T cell genomes, was loaded into each replicate PCR. Purified libraries were measured with a Qubit 3.0 fluorometer, size-checked on a Bioanalyzer 2100, and measured again with the KAPA Library Quantification kit. A separate single-read 150-cycle Illumina NextSeq 550 flow cell was used to sequence each immunoSEQ 96-well plate. Per the source publication's procedure: Because the immunoSEQ output held only junctional sequences and lacked quality scores, the filtering could not match the filtering applied to full-length reads. Sequences were annotated with PyIR, a Python wrapper for IgBLAST v1.9, and V/J genes and CDR3 were assigned using IMGT germline references. Reads were filtered out if the reads had weak V/J assignments (E-value above 1e-6), no CDR3, stop codons, out-of-frame junctions, or ambiguous translated residues. V3J clonotypes were defined as sequences sharing the same inferred V gene, J gene, and CDR3 amino acid sequence. Percentage overlap between repertoires was calculated by dividing the number of shared unique clonotypes by the size of the smaller repertoire. Richness of each repertoire was evaluated using RTK rarefaction, the Chao1 estimator, and Recon v2.1 estimates of unobserved clonotypes. OLGA was used to compute generation probabilities for all TCRbeta clonotypes that the gDNA method yielded from a few donors. TCRdb's version of the immuneACCESS table is confined to in-frame rearrangements and falls short of the full clone set. An unresolved V gene accounts for under half of the shortfall where checked; the remainder is of unknown origin. The V and J calls and clone size come from that table; D and trimming were worked out from the DNA. The table for this sample lists about 120,000 clones; roughly 70% of them were counted only once. Together, the top ten hold about a quarter of the sample.

Healthy HIV-negative adults with no recently reported acute infections or vaccinations were included as donors. Every donor was a Caucasian adult living in Nashville, Tennessee, USA. CD8 memory samples consisted of magnetically selected CD45RO+ cells combined with CCR7-negative CD45RA+ effector memory (TemRA) cells. Blood was collected by leukapheresis, and PBMCs were isolated by Ficoll-Histopaque density gradient centrifugation and then cryopreserved in liquid nitrogen vapor phase. Analytical flow cytometry was used to check the purity and quantity of each magnetically sorted T cell population. Genomic DNA was isolated from every sorted fraction and measured by UV absorbance on a Nanodrop 2000c. Relative to germline, V is missing 3 bases and J is missing 7 bases, with 13 bases of the junction outside any gene match. The CDR3 covers 17 residues, taking in both the cysteine and the phenylalanine. Only the CDR3 region is kept as DNA, spanning 51 bases read in frame from base 1. CDR1 and CDR2, per the germline V gene, are MGHRA and YSYEKL.

This TCR came from a woman under 40 in good health. The sequence is built from TRBV4-1 and TRBJ1-5; 9 junctional bases match TRBD1. The specimen sequenced was memory CD8+ T cells sorted from blood. Interpreted using the paper, the cell subset or site label stands for: CD45RO+ cells pooled with CCR7-negative TemRA cells. CDR3 protein: CASSQGTEQGAGQPQHF. The DNA is as follows: TGCGCCAGCAGCCAGGGGACAGAACAGGGGGCAGGACAGCCCCAGCATTTT.